A single sample is the source of the 25 T cell receptor beta chains below, sequenced in a study of identical twins. TCRdb re-derived calls from the 5' RACE reads in MiXCR, one entry per CDR3 protein. Found here are around 100,000 distinct CDR3 sequences, around 5.5% of them singletons; the top ten hold about 12%. Material for sequencing was memory T cells sorted from blood. Source of these receptors: a woman in her forties or fifties in good health.

The table lists this clonotype with many counts. The genes are TRBV5-1 and TRBJ1-1; D not resolved. CDR1 is SGHRS and CDR2 is YFSETQ in the germline V gene. The CDR3 is made up of 14 amino acids. Trimming took 3 bases from V and 0 from J, leaving 9 bases between them. CDR3 loop: CASSSGRMNTEAFF. The DNA of the CDR3 is TGCGCCAGCAGCTCAGGCAGAATGAACACTGAAGCTTTCTTT. The full variable domain, its missing parts supplied by reference TRBV5-1 and TRBJ1-1, is KAGVTQTPRYLIKTRGQQVTLSCSPISGHRSVSWYQQTPGQGLQFLFEYFSETQRNKGNFPGRFSGRQFSNSRSEMNVSTLELGDSALYLCASSSGRMNTEAFFGQGTRLTVV.

This clonotype was seen many times. The chain carries TRBV12-3 or TRBV12-4 and TRBJ2-5; D gene unclear. The CDR3 runs to 13 residues. The V gene lost 1 base and the J gene lost 7 bases, with 10 bases spanning the gap. The CDR3 sequence: CASSLDLVATQYF. DNA for the CDR3: TGTGCCAGCAGTTTAGATCTTGTAGCGACCCAGTACTTC.

This clonotype was observed at least ten times. The chain has TRBV7-8 and TRBJ2-1; TRBD2 is a possible D gene (7 bases). Per germline, CDR1 SGHVS and CDR2 FQNEAQ. V was pared by 5 bases and J by 5 bases, with 16 bases between. The CDR3 has 15 amino acids. This chain's CDR3 is CASSRSGRGNNEQFF. CDR3 in DNA: TGTGCCAGCAGCCGGTCTGGGAGGGGGAACAATGAGCAGTTCTTC.

This clonotype was counted ten times or more. Here the CDR3 DNA reads TGTGCCAGCACTAGAAGCTCTGGGGCCAACGTCCTGACTTTC. Its translation is CASTRSSGANVLTF. This chain joins TRBV3-1 and TRBJ2-6; no firm D call. The CDR3 length is 14 residues. Germline V gene data show CDR1 as LGHDT and CDR2 as YNNKEL (reference sequence). With 7 bases removed from V and 0 bases from J, the gap between germline ends came to 7 bases.

This chain uses TRBV9 with TRBJ2-1; D is unclear. Germline CDR1 is SGDLS and CDR2 is YYNGEE. Trimming took off 0 bases at V and 4 bases at J, with 8 bases between the two ends. The CDR3 has 14 residues. This CDR3 is CASSVGLLYNEQFF. The CDR3 nucleotides are TGTGCCAGCAGCGTAGGGCTCCTGTACAATGAGCAGTTCTTC.

This clonotype has a handful of counts. This chain uses TRBV6-1 with TRBJ2-3; D is tentatively TRBD1 or TRBD2 (7 bases each). The ends were cut back, 5 bases at V and 4 bases at J, with 13 bases in the middle. CDR1 is MNHNS, CDR2 SASEGT, per germline. The CDR3 is 14 residues long. DNA of the CDR3: TGTGCCAGCAGTTCAGGGGGGGACGCAGATACGCAGTATTTT. It is translated as CASSSGGDADTQYF.

This clonotype has more than one count but fewer than ten. The chain employs TRBV6-5 and TRBJ2-3, with D maybe TRBD2 (5 bases). The CDR3 extends over 12 amino acids. V was cut by 7 bases and J by 6 bases, with 11 bases left in between. Germline loops: CDR1 MNHEY, CDR2 SVGAGI. CDR3 region: CASIAEDDTQYF. DNA of the CDR3: TGTGCCAGCATTGCGGAGGACGATACGCAGTATTTT.

This clonotype occurred many times. The rearrangement uses TRBV12-3 or TRBV12-4 and TRBJ2-1, with unresolved D. This CDR3 is built from 11 residues. V was shortened by 6 bases and J by 9 bases, with 9 bases between the two germline ends. The CDR3 here is CASSTFGEQFF. CDR3 nucleotides: TGTGCCAGCAGCACCTTTGGTGAGCAGTTCTTC.

This clonotype was found many times. The chain links TRBV10-3 to TRBJ1-2, with D unclear. The CDR3 runs 13 residues. V lost 8 bases and J lost 4, with 14 bases in between. CDR1 and CDR2 from the germline V gene are ENHRY and SYGVKD. The CDR3 here is CAIGLEGPYGYTF. The CDR3 nucleotides are TGTGCCATCGGTCTGGAAGGGCCCTATGGCTACACCTTC.

In this sample, this clonotype turned up many times. V usage is TRBV2 and J usage is TRBJ2-1; D call uncertain. The germline V gene has CDR1 SNHLY and CDR2 FYNNEI. CDR3 length equals 16 residues. The V end lost 7 bases, the J end lost 0 bases, and 16 bases lay between the germline ends. This CDR3 is CASTRPGSYSYNEQFF. As DNA, the CDR3 is TGTGCCAGCACCCGCCCGGGCTCCTACTCCTACAATGAGCAGTTCTTC.

This clonotype appeared many times. This rearrangement joins TRBV20-1 to TRBJ2-1; TRBD1 aligns across 9 bases. This CDR3 has 13 residues. Trimming at V came to 6 bases and at J to 7 bases, leaving 7 bases not matched to a gene. Germline values: CDR1 DFQATT, CDR2 SNEGSKA (reference sequence). The DNA of the CDR3 is TGCAGTGCCAACAGGGGGCAGAGGAATGAGCAGTTCTTC. Amino acid sequence: CSANRGQRNEQFF.

There are a few counts of this clonotype. V usage is TRBV5-1 and J usage is TRBJ1-1; the D gene is possibly TRBD1 (6 bases). Trimming stripped 6 bases from V and 1 base from J, with 13 bases between. Germline V CDR1 and CDR2: SGHRS, YFSETQ. This CDR3 spans 14 amino acids. The CDR3 spells CASKPGTPNTEAFF. The CDR3 DNA sequence: TGCGCCAGCAAACCCGGGACACCGAACACTGAAGCTTTCTTT.

This clonotype has ten or more counts. This rearrangement joins TRBV12-3 or TRBV12-4 to TRBJ1-5; no definite D call. Trimming removed 5 bases from V and 2 bases from J, with 13 bases in between. This CDR3 is built from 15 residues. The CDR3 DNA reads TGTGCCAGCAGTCCATCCAGCAGTGGCAATCAGCCCCAGCATTTT. It codes for CASSPSSSGNQPQHF.

This chain uses TRBV4-1 with TRBJ2-5, with D perhaps matching TRBD1 (5 bases). Trimming left V 0 bases short and J 5 bases short, with 10 bases between. Germline V gives CDR1 MGHRA, CDR2 YSYEKL. CDR3 length: 14 amino acids. The CDR3 DNA reads as TGCGCCAGCAGCCAAGATATGGCAGGGGAGACCCAGTACTTC. Translated: CASSQDMAGETQYF.

This clonotype was seen many times. The chain couples TRBV9 to TRBJ1-2; TRBD1 is a possible D gene (5 bases). V dropped 2 bases and J dropped 1 base, with 15 bases sitting between them. This CDR3 is built from 16 residues. Germline V lookup: CDR1 SGDLS, CDR2 YYNGEE. DNA of the CDR3: TGTGCCAGCAGCGTTGTAACAGGAGGTTTTAACTATGGCTACACCTTC. Translating gives CASSVVTGGFNYGYTF.

At least ten counts were recorded for this clonotype. The genes are TRBV28 and TRBJ2-1; 7 nucleotides match TRBD1. CDR1 is MDHEN, CDR2 SYDVKM, per germline. This CDR3 contains 15 residues. The V segment lost 6 bases and the J segment 10 bases; nucleotides outside the gene matches: 15. CDR3 in amino acids: CASRIQGTSNGEQFF. For the CDR3, the DNA is TGTGCCAGCAGGATACAGGGGACCTCAAACGGGGAGCAGTTCTTC.

This clonotype has at least ten counts. The chain recombines TRBV11-3 with TRBJ2-5; TRBD2 might be the D (8 bases). Trimming removed 2 bases at V and 2 bases at J, with 15 bases between. The CDR3 contains 16 residues. Germline V CDR1 and CDR2: SGHNT, YENEEA. The CDR3 nucleotides read TGTGCCAGCAGCTTATACCGGGAGGGACAGCAAGAGACCCAGTACTTC. Protein: CASSLYREGQQETQYF.

In its sample, this clonotype was seen many times. This chain connects TRBV12-3 or TRBV12-4 to TRBJ2-1; TRBD1 might be the D (6 bases). Trimming took 7 bases from V and 4 from J, leaving 11 bases between them. The CDR3 spans 13 residues. CDR3 sequence reads: CASNKDSYNEQFF. CDR3 nucleotides: TGTGCCAGCAATAAGGACAGTTACAATGAGCAGTTCTTC.

This clonotype was recorded at least ten times. The chain has TRBV20-1 and TRBJ2-1; 14 nucleotides line up with TRBD2. CDR3 length: 20 amino acids. V shed 0 bases, J shed 6 bases, and the junction held 16 bases outside the gene matches. In germline, CDR1 is DFQATT, CDR2 SNEGSKA (reference sequence). The CDR3 nucleotides read TGCAGTGCTAGAGAGCGGCCCGGGACTAGCGGGAGATTTGGTAGCAATGAGCAGTTCTTC. It yields the protein CSARERPGTSGRFGSNEQFF.

This clonotype was counted at least ten times. This chain uses TRBV15 with TRBJ2-5, with 8 bases that match TRBD2. In germline, CDR1 is LNHNV, CDR2 YYDKDF (reference sequence). The CDR3 has 17 amino acids. V trimming: 2 bases; J trimming: 2 bases; junction bases outside the gene matches: 10. The CDR3 sequence is CATSRWGGRPQQETQYF. Written as DNA, the CDR3 is TGTGCCACCAGCAGATGGGGCGGGAGGCCGCAGCAAGAGACCCAGTACTTC.

Ten or more counts support this clonotype. The chain has TRBV29-1 and TRBJ1-2; the D gene is possibly TRBD1 (5 bases). This CDR3 spans 14 amino acids. V shed 4 bases and J shed 1 base, with 13 bases lying between them. Germline CDR1 and CDR2: SQVTM and ANQGSEA. CDR3: CSVVGDGYNYGYTF. The CDR3 nucleotides are TGCAGCGTTGTTGGGGACGGATATAACTATGGCTACACCTTC.

This clonotype has ten or more counts. The CDR3 coding sequence is TGTGCCAGCACCCTGACTAGCGGGAGGGCCTACGAGCAGTACTTC. Its translation: CASTLTSGRAYEQYF. This chain links TRBV2 with TRBJ2-7; 14 positions agree with TRBD2. Germline lookup yields CDR1 SNHLY and CDR2 FYNNEI. CDR3 length equals 15 residues. V trimming: 7 bases; J trimming: 2 bases; junction bases outside the gene matches: 4.

This clonotype occurred many times. For the CDR3, the DNA is TGCAGTGCAAGACCGGGACGCGGCACAGATACGCAGTATTTT. The encoded protein is CSARPGRGTDTQYF. V gene TRBV20-1 combines with J gene TRBJ2-3; either TRBD1 or TRBD2 may fit D (5 bases each). CDR1 DFQATT and CDR2 SNEGSKA come from the germline V gene (reference sequence). V was pared by 6 bases and J by 1 base, with 14 bases between. This CDR3 contains 14 residues.

This clonotype has at least ten counts. V and J are TRBV20-1 and TRBJ2-5; tentatively, D is TRBD2 (6 bases). The germline gives CDR1 DFQATT, CDR2 SNEGSKA (reference sequence). The CDR3 totals 15 residues. Trimming took off 6 bases at V and 1 base at J, with 18 bases between the two ends. The CDR3 is CSAPTLSGAQETQYF. In DNA, the CDR3 is TGCAGTGCCCCCACATTGTCGGGAGCCCAAGAGACCCAGTACTTC.

This clonotype was counted ten times or more. This chain joins TRBV24-1 and TRBJ2-1; 7 bases align to TRBD2. The CDR3 is 15 amino acids. Trimming removed 5 bases from V and 7 bases from J; junction bases left unmatched: 10. The germline CDR1 and CDR2 sequences are KGHDR and SFDVKD. The CDR3 sequence: CATSGGGSPSNEQFF. CDR3 coding DNA: TGTGCCACCAGTGGAGGCGGGAGTCCGTCAAATGAGCAGTTCTTC.